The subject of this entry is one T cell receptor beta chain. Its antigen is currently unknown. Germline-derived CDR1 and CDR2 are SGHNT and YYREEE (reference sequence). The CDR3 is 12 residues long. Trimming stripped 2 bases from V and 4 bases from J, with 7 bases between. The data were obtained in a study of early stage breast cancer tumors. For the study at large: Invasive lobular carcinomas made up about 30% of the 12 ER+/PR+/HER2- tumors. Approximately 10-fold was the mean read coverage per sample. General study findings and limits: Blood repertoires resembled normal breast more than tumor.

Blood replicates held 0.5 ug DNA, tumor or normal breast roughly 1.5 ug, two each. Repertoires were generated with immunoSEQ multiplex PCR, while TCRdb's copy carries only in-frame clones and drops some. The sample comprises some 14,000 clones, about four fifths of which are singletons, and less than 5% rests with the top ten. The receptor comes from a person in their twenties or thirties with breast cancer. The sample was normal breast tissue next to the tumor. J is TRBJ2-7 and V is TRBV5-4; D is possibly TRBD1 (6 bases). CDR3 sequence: CASSFQGYEQYF. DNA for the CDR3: TGTGCCAGCAGCTTCCAGGGGTACGAGCAGTACTTC.